A single sample is the source of the 28 T cell receptor beta chains below, sequenced in a study of T cells after yellow fever vaccination. TCRdb re-analysed the 5' RACE reads in MiXCR, keeping a single row per CDR3 protein. The sample shows more than 90,000 distinct CDR3 sequences, about 7.2% of them seen only once. This specimen was CD4+ T cells sorted from PBMCs, taken roughly 45 days after the first yellow fever vaccination. The receptors were sampled from a young man who received the YFV17D yellow fever vaccine.

With regard to this clonotype: Since a much larger clone is just one base distant, this may be a read error. The V call is TRBV7-2, the J call TRBJ1-1; no reliable D call. The length of the CDR3 is 14 residues. V lost 4 bases and J 2 bases, leaving 11 bases between the germline ends. Looked up from germline, CDR1 is SGHTA and CDR2 is FQGNSA. The CDR3 DNA sequence: TGTGCCAGCAGCTCCGAGACTGATAACACTGAAGCTTTCTTT. It encodes CASSSETDNTEAFF.

The table lists this clonotype with a few counts. The rearrangement uses TRBV7-2 and TRBJ1-2; tentative D call: TRBD1 (6 bases). The CDR3 is 14 amino acids. With 3 bases removed from V and 4 bases from J, the gap between germline ends came to 12 bases. Germline V lookup: CDR1 SGHTA, CDR2 FQGNSA. Here the CDR3 reads CASSFRGFPYGYTF. The CDR3 DNA reads as TGTGCCAGCAGCTTTAGGGGGTTTCCCTATGGCTACACCTTC.

On this clonotype: A much larger clone differs by one base, so this may be a read error. The V gene is TRBV11-1, the J gene TRBJ2-5; no clear D gene. There are 14 residues in the CDR3. With 2 bases removed from V and 5 bases from J, the gap between germline ends came to 12 bases. The germline CDR1 and CDR2 sequences are SGHAT and FQDESV (reference sequence). In DNA form, the CDR3 reads TGTGCCAGCAGCTTAAGGGCCTTCGCTGAGACCCAGTACTTC. It is translated as CASSLRAFAETQYF.

The chain is built from TRBV7-2 and TRBJ2-5; a weak D match, TRBD1 (6 bases). The germline V gene encodes CDR1 SGHTA and CDR2 FQGNSA. V lost 3 bases to trimming and J lost 0 bases, with 11 bases between them. The CDR3 has 15 residues. The CDR3 DNA is TGTGCCAGCAGCTTCCAAACAGGGTACCAAGAGACCCAGTACTTC. Its protein is CASSFQTGYQETQYF.

This clonotype is labeled medium-sized (0.01 to 0.1%). V and J are TRBV5-1 and TRBJ2-5; tentatively, D is TRBD1 (5 bases). Trimming removed 0 bases from V and 7 bases from J, with 10 bases in between. CDR1 is SGHRS and CDR2 is YFSETQ in the germline V gene. The length of the CDR3 is 13 residues. CDR3 loop: CASSLDLQGTQYF. In DNA form, the CDR3 reads TGCGCCAGCAGCTTGGACCTGCAGGGGACCCAGTACTTC.

This clonotype was recorded at least ten times. V gene TRBV28 combines with J gene TRBJ1-2; no clear D. Germline V gene sequence: CDR1 MDHEN, CDR2 SYDVKM. Between the trimmed V and J ends, which lost 7 bases and 7 bases, there was a span of 19 bases. The CDR3 is made up of 14 amino acids. The CDR3 DNA reads TGTGCCAGCACGCCAGCGACCCAGGTTGTTGGCTACACCTTC. Its protein product is CASTPATQVVGYTF.

The sample holds many counts of this clonotype. The gene calls are TRBV5-1 and TRBJ2-1; TRBD2 matches 12 bases. The CDR3 covers 15 residues. V lost 2 bases, J lost 8 bases, and 5 bases stayed unmatched. Germline V gene sequence: CDR1 SGHRS, CDR2 YFSETQ. The CDR3 loop is CASSLLAGGIDEQFF. In DNA form, the CDR3 reads TGCGCCAGCAGCTTACTAGCGGGGGGAATTGATGAGCAGTTCTTC.

This clonotype has a count of ten or more. The chain employs TRBV27 and TRBJ1-2; 7 bases are a match to TRBD1. Losses at the gene ends were 6 bases for V and 3 bases for J; bases not matched to a gene: 7. Germline loops: CDR1 MNHEY, CDR2 SMNVEV (reference sequence). The CDR3 sequence is 14 residues long. The CDR3 protein is CASRQGRPYYGYTF. CDR3 sequence (DNA): TGTGCCAGCAGACAGGGGCGCCCTTACTATGGCTACACCTTC.

At least ten counts were recorded for this clonotype. This sequence joins TRBV10-3 and TRBJ1-1; 7 nucleotides line up with TRBD1. This CDR3 contains 15 residues. Germline V gene lookup returns CDR1 ENHRY and CDR2 SYGVKD. V shed 9 bases and J 2 bases; nucleotides not matched to a gene: 12. The CDR3 bases are TGTGCCATTAGGGTCCTAGACAGGGTAAACACTGAAGCTTTCTTT. Translated, it gives CAIRVLDRVNTEAFF.

This clonotype appeared many times. The junction does not match germline at one end; this may be a read error. The chain joins TRBV6-6 to TRBJ1-1, with 8 bases lining up with TRBD1. The CDR3 consists of 13 residues. Germline CDR1 and CDR2: MNHNY and SVGAGI (reference sequence). The CDR3 reads CASSYGMKDREEF. CDR3 bases: TGTGCCAGCAGTTACGGAATGAAGGACAGGGAAGAATTT.

This clonotype was picked up many times. J is TRBJ1-2 and V is TRBV19, with no clear D. The CDR3 loop spans 13 amino acids. Germline CDR1 and CDR2: LNHDA and SQIVND (reference sequence). Trimming removed 2 bases from V and 3 bases from J, with 7 bases in between. The CDR3 sequence is CASSIFGDYGYTF. The CDR3 DNA reads as TGTGCCAGTAGTATATTTGGAGACTATGGCTACACCTTC.

This clonotype came up many times. V is TRBV7-9 and J is TRBJ1-3, with D uncertain. Germline CDR1 and CDR2: SEHNR and FQNEAQ (reference sequence). The CDR3 consists of 12 residues. V lost 4 bases to trimming and J lost 4 bases, with 5 bases between them. The CDR3 DNA sequence: TGTGCCAGCAGCTCCGAAGGAAACACCATATATTTT. Translating it yields CASSSEGNTIYF.

This clonotype has at least ten counts. The V and J genes are TRBV5-6 and TRBJ2-7; tentatively, D is TRBD1 or TRBD2 (5 bases each). The CDR3 has 12 residues. Germline V gene data show CDR1 as SGHDT and CDR2 as YYEEEE. V was shortened by 4 bases and J by 4 bases, with 9 bases between the two germline ends. CDR3 residues: CASSRDGYEQYV. CDR3 in DNA: TGTGCCAGCAGCCGGGACGGTTACGAGCAGTACGTC.

Many counts were recorded for this clonotype. This chain uses TRBV9 with TRBJ2-2, with 7 bases aligning to TRBD1. Germline V gene lookup returns CDR1 SGDLS and CDR2 YYNGEE. Trimming cost V 4 bases and J 6 bases; bases outside gene matches: 6. The CDR3 extends over 14 amino acids. CDR3 coding DNA: TGTGCCAGCAGCCCTCACGACAGGGCCGGGGAGCTGTTTTTT. Its protein product is CASSPHDRAGELFF.

The table lists this clonotype with many counts. The chain employs TRBV7-7 and TRBJ2-1, with 13 bases aligning to TRBD2. The CDR3 is made up of 15 amino acids. V shed 5 bases, J shed 6 bases, and the junction held 4 bases outside the gene matches. Looked up from germline, CDR1 is SSHAT and CDR2 is FNYEAQ (reference sequence). CDR3 in amino acids: CASSPRTSGGNEQFF. In nucleotides, the CDR3 is TGTGCCAGCAGCCCCCGGACTAGCGGGGGCAATGAGCAGTTCTTC. The full variable domain, with the rest looked up from reference TRBV7-7 and TRBJ2-1, is GAGVSQSPRYKVTKRGQDVTLRCDPISSHATLYWYQQALGQGPEFLTYFNYEAQPDKSGLPSDRFSAERPEGSISTLTIQRTEQRDSAMYRCASSPRTSGGNEQFFGPGTRLTVL.

This clonotype showed up just a few times. The chain has TRBV6-1 and TRBJ2-7, with TRBD1 matching over 10 bases. V gave up 7 bases and J gave up 3 bases; unmatched junction bases: 9. The CDR3 runs 15 residues. Germline values: CDR1 MNHNS, CDR2 SASEGT. CDR3 loop: CASKKPGQGNYEQYF. The DNA for the CDR3 is TGTGCCAGCAAAAAACCGGGACAGGGGAACTACGAGCAGTACTTC.

This clonotype showed up many times. The CDR3 DNA is TGCGCCAGCAGCTTGCGGGGGCCGGGGGAGACCCAGTACTTC. Protein sequence: CASSLRGPGETQYF. The V and J genes are TRBV5-1 and TRBJ2-5, with D perhaps given as TRBD1 or TRBD2 (6 bases each). The CDR3 has 14 amino acids. V was trimmed by 1 base and J by 5 bases, leaving 12 bases between them. The germline gives CDR1 SGHRS, CDR2 YFSETQ. Variable domain in full (rest from reference TRBV5-1 and TRBJ2-5): KAGVTQTPRYLIKTRGQQVTLSCSPISGHRSVSWYQQTPGQGLQFLFEYFSETQRNKGNFPGRFSGRQFSNSRSEMNVSTLELGDSALYLCASSLRGPGETQYFGPGTRLLVL.

This clonotype was recorded at least ten times. The chain carries TRBV21-1 and TRBJ2-1. TRBV21-1 is a documented pseudogene. This CDR3 has 12 residues. This CDR3 reads CASSNMDNEQFF. The CDR3 DNA is TGTGCCAGCAGCAACATGGACAATGAGCAGTTCTTC.

This clonotype was seen many times. This chain uses TRBV5-1 with TRBJ2-2; 9 bases are shared with TRBD2. CDR3 size: 15 residues. CDR1 SGHRS and CDR2 YFSETQ come from the germline V gene. The ends lost 3 bases at V and 5 bases at J; junction bases unmatched: 5. CDR3 region: CASSWGSGRTGELFF. The CDR3 DNA reads TGCGCCAGCAGCTGGGGAAGCGGGAGGACCGGGGAGCTGTTTTTT.

About this clonotype: This may arise from a read error, as a much more abundant clone is one base away. The chain recombines TRBV7-2 with TRBJ2-6, with D perhaps being TRBD1 or TRBD2 (5 bases each). This CDR3 is built from 15 residues. In germline, CDR1 is SGHTA, CDR2 FQGNSA. The CDR3 loop reads CASSLDHSGANILTF. The CDR3 DNA is TGTGCCAGCAGCTTAGACCACTCCGGGGCCAACATCCTGACTTTC. Looking up the rest from reference TRBV7-2 and TRBJ2-6 gives the full variable domain: GAGVSQSPSNKVTEKGKDVELRCDPISGHTALYWYRQSLGQGLEFLIYFQGNSAPDKSGLPSDRFSAERTGGSVSTLTIQRTQQEDSAVYLCASSLDHSGANILTFGAGSRLTVL.

The rearrangement links TRBV19 to TRBJ2-1, with 8 bases lining up with TRBD1. Germline V lookup: CDR1 LNHDA, CDR2 SQIVND (reference sequence). The CDR3 spans 18 residues. V lost 4 bases and J lost 0; bases outside the gene matches: 11. DNA for the CDR3: TGTGCCAGTAGTAGGGCAGGGGGCCTCCTCAGCTCCTACAATGAGCAGTTCTTC. Protein sequence: CASSRAGGLLSSYNEQFF.

This clonotype turned up a few times. The chain has TRBV20-1 and TRBJ2-1; 11 bases line up with TRBD2. The CDR3 is 14 residues long. Germline values: CDR1 DFQATT, CDR2 SNEGSKA (reference sequence). Trimming cost V 6 bases and J 7 bases; bases outside gene matches: 8. For the CDR3, the DNA is TGCAGTGCCCTTAGCGGGGGGGGAGCGAATGAGCAGTTCTTC. This sequence encodes CSALSGGGANEQFF.

This clonotype has ten or more counts. The CDR3 sequence: CSALGNARATEAFF. CDR3 DNA: TGCAGTGCCCTAGGGAACGCCAGGGCCACTGAAGCTTTCTTT. This sequence joins TRBV20-1 and TRBJ1-1; weak D call: TRBD1 (5 bases). The V gene's germline CDR1 is DFQATT and CDR2 SNEGSKA (reference sequence). The CDR3 extends over 14 amino acids. Trimming took off 6 bases at V and 4 bases at J, with 18 bases between the two ends.

This clonotype was picked up many times. This chain connects TRBV5-6 to TRBJ2-7; D gene uncertain. Germline V gene lookup returns CDR1 SGHDT and CDR2 YYEEEE. The germline V and J ends were trimmed by 4 bases and 5 bases, with 7 bases remaining between them. The length of the CDR3 is 11 residues. CDR3 in DNA: TGTGCCAGCAGCCTCTCAAACGAGCAGTACTTC. Translating it yields CASSLSNEQYF. The full variable domain, completed using reference TRBV5-6 and TRBJ2-7, is DAGVTQSPTHLIKTRGQQVTLRCSPKSGHDTVSWYQQALGQGPQFIFQYYEEEERQRGNFPDRFSGHQFPNYSSELNVNALLLGDSALYLCASSLSNEQYFGPGTRLTVT.

This clonotype was detected many times. The chain uses TRBV7-9 and TRBJ2-1; the D gene is possibly TRBD2 (6 bases). The CDR3 sequence is 13 residues long. V was pared by 8 bases and J by 6 bases, with 14 bases between. Germline V gene lookup returns CDR1 SEHNR and CDR2 FQNEAQ (reference sequence). Here the CDR3 reads CASRREEGNEQFF. The CDR3 DNA follows: TGTGCCAGCCGCAGGGAGGAGGGCAATGAGCAGTTCTTC.

This clonotype occurred a few times. V usage is TRBV7-7 and J usage is TRBJ2-7; unclear D gene. The CDR3 is 11 amino acids. Germline loops: CDR1 SSHAT, CDR2 FNYEAQ (reference sequence). The CDR3 DNA sequence: TGTGCTAGCAGCTACCCCAACGAGCAGTACGTC. It specifies CASSYPNEQYV.

This clonotype was recorded many times. The gene calls are TRBV4-1 and TRBJ2-2, with a tentative D call TRBD2 (6 bases). CDR1 and CDR2 (germline): MGHRA, YSYEKL. The CDR3 runs to 14 residues. Deletions cut 6 bases from V and 3 bases from J, with 11 bases between. In DNA form, the CDR3 reads TGCGCCAGCAGTCACGGGGAGGACACCGGGGAGCTGTTTTTT. The encoded protein is CASSHGEDTGELFF.

This clonotype has ten or more counts. J is TRBJ1-1 and V is TRBV20-1; perhaps TRBD1 as D (6 bases). The germline V gene has CDR1 DFQATT and CDR2 SNEGSKA (reference sequence). This CDR3 contains 14 residues. The V gene lost 2 bases and the J gene lost 0 bases, with 10 bases spanning the gap. In nucleotides, the CDR3 is TGCAGTGCTAGAAGGGGGGATATGAACACTGAAGCTTTCTTT. Translating gives CSARRGDMNTEAFF.